Included here is one T cell receptor (beta chain) sequence, with context. This specimen comes from a study of T cells after posttransplantation cyclophosphamide. Busulfan-fludarabine conditioning, marrow transplant, and cyclophosphamide on days +3 and +4 were administered. Sequencing was performed with immunoSEQ multiplex PCR; in TCRdb, only in-frame clones are kept and a portion is missing. The repertoire holds around 18,000 clones, 75% to 80% seen once, with approximately 29% in the top ten. V shed 3 bases and J shed 0 bases, with 9 bases lying between them. Germline V gives CDR1 LGHNA, CDR2 YSLEER. This CDR3 has 15 residues.

The sequences come from CD8+ T cells sorted from PBMCs, collected around 2,000 days after a stem cell transplant with posttransplant cyclophosphamide. The J gene is TRBJ2-1, the V gene TRBV4-3; maybe TRBD2 (6 bases). The sequence was collected from a female patient aged 35-55 years who received an allogeneic stem cell transplant from a related donor, was CMV-positive, and had no GVHD. Among the T cells, some may be from the graft donor. CDR3 loop: CASSHPGVSYNEQFF. The CDR3 coding sequence is TGCGCCAGCAGCCACCCGGGGGTCTCCTACAATGAGCAGTTCTTC.